One and the same sample provided the 31 T cell receptor beta chains below, sequenced in a study of cytomegalovirus exposure and HLA in healthy donors. This PCR relied on a set of 60 Vbeta primers and 13 Jbeta primers. The assay was immunoSEQ multiplex PCR, and TCRdb's table has in-frame clones only and misses some. In the table there are 150,000 to 200,000 clones, 12% of which are singletons. The sample was PBMCs. These receptors were taken from a man in his fifties or sixties in good health and CMV-seropositive.

In this sample, this clone turned up a few times. The chain recombines TRBV6-5 with TRBJ1-2; TRBD1 might be the D (5 bases). Germline CDR1 and CDR2: MNHEY and SVGAGI. V was cut by 6 bases and J by 7 bases, with 15 bases left in between. The CDR3 sequence is 13 residues long. DNA of the CDR3: TGTGCCAGCAGCCAACCCCGGGGGACTGGCTACACCTTC. This encodes CASSQPRGTGYTF.

V is TRBV7-9 and J is TRBJ1-1; 11 positions agree with TRBD1. CDR3 size: 17 residues. After removal of 4 bases from V and 5 bases from J, the junction contained 12 bases not matched to a gene. The V gene's germline CDR1 is SEHNR and CDR2 FQNEAQ (reference sequence). The CDR3 sequence is CASSSYRGTGGGTEAFF. The DNA of the CDR3 is TGTGCCAGCAGCTCATATCGGGGGACAGGGGGAGGAACTGAAGCTTTCTTT.

DNA of the CDR3: TGCGCCAGCAGGAGGGGGCTTAGACAAGCTCAATACCTCAATTTACGAGAGCAGTACTTC. It codes for CASRRGLRQAQYLNLREQYF. The chain links TRBV10-1 to TRBJ2-7, with TRBD1 identical over 7 bases. From germline, CDR1 is WNHNN and CDR2 SYGVQD (reference sequence). CDR3 length equals 20 residues. V gave up 6 bases and J gave up 7 bases; unmatched junction bases: 30.

This chain uses TRBV4-1 with TRBJ1-6, with no clear D. V lost 2 bases and J lost 7, with 12 bases in between. This CDR3 region has 15 residues. The germline CDR1 and CDR2 sequences are MGHRA and YSYEKL. The CDR3 nucleotides are TGCGCCAGCAGCCAACCGACACTTGAGAATTCACCCCTCCACTTT. Residues: CASSQPTLENSPLHF.

The sample holds a few counts of this clone. The chain carries TRBV15 and TRBJ2-2; a weak D match, TRBD1 (5 bases). Trimming removed 5 bases at V and 0 bases at J, with 10 bases between. CDR3 length: 15 residues. Looked up from germline, CDR1 is LNHNV and CDR2 is YYDKDF (reference sequence). CDR3 residues: CATSGAHANTGELFF. Here the CDR3 DNA reads TGTGCCACCAGCGGGGCTCACGCGAACACCGGGGAGCTGTTTTTT.

V gene TRBV27 combines with J gene TRBJ1-2, with TRBD1 matching 8 bases. The germline gives CDR1 MNHEY, CDR2 SMNVEV (reference sequence). This CDR3 contains 14 residues. V lost 3 bases to trimming and J lost 3 bases; unmatched junction nucleotides: 3. The CDR3 DNA follows: TGTGCCAGCAGTTTGGACAGGGAGGACTATGGCTACACCTTC. It encodes CASSLDREDYGYTF.

This clone was seen a handful of times. This chain uses TRBV28 with TRBJ1-3; weak D call: TRBD1 (6 bases). CDR1 MDHEN and CDR2 SYDVKM come from the germline V gene. The CDR3 has 12 residues. With 7 bases removed from V and 4 bases from J, the gap between germline ends came to 8 bases. Here the CDR3 DNA reads TGTGCCAGCAAGACAGGAGGAAACACCATATATTTT. Its protein is CASKTGGNTIYF.

In its sample, this clone was seen a few times. V is TRBV19 and J is TRBJ1-4, with TRBD1 matching 10 bases. CDR3 length: 14 amino acids. CDR1 is LNHDA, CDR2 SQIVND, per germline (reference sequence). V was clipped by 5 bases and J by 8 bases; unmatched bases: 5. CDR3 DNA sequence: TGTGCCAGTAGTTCGGGACAGGGGAACGAAAAACTGTTTTTT. Translating it yields CASSSGQGNEKLFF.

This clone was seen more than once but under ten times. The chain has TRBV6-1 and TRBJ1-5, with 7 bases aligning to TRBD1. The V gene end was trimmed by 1 base and the J gene end by 0 bases; junction bases not matched to a gene: 6. CDR1 and CDR2 (germline): MNHNS, SASEGT. The CDR3 is 17 residues long. Written as DNA, the CDR3 is TGTGCCAGCAGTGAAGATGGCAGGGGGTATAGCAATCAGCCCCAGCATTTT. Amino acids: CASSEDGRGYSNQPQHF.

This clone was observed a few times. The V and J genes are TRBV15 and TRBJ1-5; D not certain. Trimming cost V 0 bases and J 3 bases, with 15 bases left between them. The germline gives CDR1 LNHNV, CDR2 YYDKDF (reference sequence). CDR3 length: 17 amino acids. The CDR3 reads CATSRDLGWRANQPQHF. The CDR3 nucleotides read TGTGCCACCAGCAGAGACCTCGGATGGAGGGCCAATCAGCCCCAGCATTTT.

Only a few counts were recorded for this clone. This chain joins TRBV5-1 and TRBJ2-2, with TRBD1 identical over 8 bases. Germline trimming cut 4 bases from V and 3 bases from J; bases unmatched to any gene: 11. CDR1 is SGHRS and CDR2 is YFSETQ in the germline V gene. The CDR3 is made up of 17 amino acids. CDR3 protein: CASSPTGQGGDTGELFF. In DNA, the CDR3 is TGCGCCAGCAGCCCGACCGGACAGGGCGGGGACACCGGGGAGCTGTTTTTT.

The table lists this clone with a few counts. The chain employs TRBV6-1 and TRBJ1-6; unclear D gene. Germline assignment: CDR1 MNHNS and CDR2 SASEGT. CDR3 size: 15 residues. Trimming took 1 base from V and 10 from J, leaving 14 bases between them. CDR3 sequence: CASSEVLRVASPLHF. DNA for the CDR3: TGTGCCAGCAGTGAAGTACTCCGGGTAGCATCACCCCTCCACTTT.

In its sample, this clone was seen a few times. V gene TRBV5-1 combines with J gene TRBJ1-2, with a tentative D call TRBD1 (5 bases). CDR1 is SGHRS and CDR2 is YFSETQ in the germline V gene. With 3 bases removed from V and 3 bases from J, the gap between germline ends came to 12 bases. This CDR3 comprises 14 residues. In nucleotides, the CDR3 is TGCGCCAGCAGCTGGGGCCCTCGCGACTATGGCTACACCTTC. It yields the protein CASSWGPRDYGYTF.

The rearrangement links TRBV29-1 to TRBJ1-6; 10 bases are a match to TRBD1. Germline V gene data show CDR1 as SQVTM and CDR2 as ANQGSEA. V lost 7 bases, J lost 0 bases, and 12 bases stayed unmatched. This CDR3 comprises 18 residues. CDR3: CSAPVGTGARSYNSPLHF. CDR3 sequence (DNA): TGCAGCGCTCCGGTTGGGACAGGGGCCCGCTCCTATAATTCACCCCTCCACTTT.

The chain combines TRBV19 with TRBJ1-1; D is perhaps TRBD1 (6 bases). There are 14 residues in the CDR3. The ends were cut back, 3 bases at V and 0 bases at J, with 8 bases in the middle. CDR1 and CDR2 (germline): LNHDA, SQIVND (reference sequence). The CDR3 nucleotides are TGTGCCAGTAGTATCAGGACAGTGAACACTGAAGCTTTCTTT. Encoded protein: CASSIRTVNTEAFF.

The V gene is TRBV5-1, the J gene TRBJ2-7; 11 bases match TRBD1. The CDR3 spans 16 residues. Germline V lookup: CDR1 SGHRS, CDR2 YFSETQ. V was clipped by 4 bases and J by 1 base; unmatched bases: 7. The CDR3 protein is CASSDRTGGSSYEQYF. The CDR3 DNA follows: TGCGCCAGCAGCGACCGGACAGGGGGCTCTTCCTACGAGCAGTACTTC.

This clone turned up a few times. The DNA for the CDR3 is TGTGCCAGCAGTTTATGGGGGCGTTCGGGCACAGATACGCAGTATTTT. As protein: CASSLWGRSGTDTQYF. The chain links TRBV27 to TRBJ2-3; D may be TRBD1 (6 bases). Trimming pared 1 base from V and 1 base from J, leaving 12 bases between. Germline V gene data show CDR1 as MNHEY and CDR2 as SMNVEV (reference sequence). The CDR3 is 16 residues long.

This chain links TRBV5-6 with TRBJ1-5; no clear D gene. Germline V gene sequence: CDR1 SGHDT, CDR2 YYEEEE. The CDR3 sequence is 15 residues long. Trimming shortened V by 4 bases and J by 11 bases, and 22 bases separated the two germline ends. This CDR3 is CASSPPGGGRGAQHF. Here the CDR3 DNA reads TGTGCCAGCAGCCCTCCGGGAGGCGGGCGGGGAGCCCAGCATTTT. Filled out from reference TRBV5-6 and TRBJ1-5, the complete variable domain reads DAGVTQSPTHLIKTRGQQVTLRCSPKSGHDTVSWYQQALGQGPQFIFQYYEEEERQRGNFPDRFSGHQFPNYSSELNVNALLLGDSALYLCASSPPGGGRGAQHFGDGTRLSIL.

This clone occurred a few times. CDR3 bases: TGTGCCAGCAGCTTAGAGGGGGAAGAGACCCAGTACTTC. This sequence encodes CASSLEGEETQYF. The chain carries TRBV7-8 and TRBJ2-5; perhaps TRBD1 as D (6 bases). Trimming removed 1 base at V and 3 bases at J, with 6 bases between. Germline V gives CDR1 SGHVS, CDR2 FQNEAQ. This CDR3 comprises 13 residues.

This clone was seen more than once but under ten times. V gene TRBV9 combines with J gene TRBJ1-2; D is unclear. Trimming left V 0 bases short and J 2 bases short, with 8 bases between. The CDR3 spans 14 residues. Germline V lookup: CDR1 SGDLS, CDR2 YYNGEE. CDR3 in amino acids: CASSVESGNYGYTF. In DNA, the CDR3 is TGTGCCAGCAGCGTAGAAAGCGGAAACTATGGCTACACCTTC.

This clone was seen a few times. The V gene is TRBV5-1, the J gene TRBJ1-2; TRBD1 agrees at 7 bases. CDR1 and CDR2 (germline): SGHRS, YFSETQ. The length of the CDR3 is 15 residues. Germline trimming cut 4 bases from V and 8 bases from J; bases unmatched to any gene: 14. Written as DNA, the CDR3 is TGCGCCAGCAGCCCCGGGGGGGACAGCTTCTACGGCTACACCTTC. It yields the protein CASSPGGDSFYGYTF.

This clone turned up a few times. The CDR3 coding sequence is TGTGCCAGCAGCTTAGAAGCACTGAATGAAAAACTGTTTTTT. Encoded protein: CASSLEALNEKLFF. This chain links TRBV7-2 with TRBJ1-4, with D unresolved. Germline V gene data show CDR1 as SGHTA and CDR2 as FQGNSA. This CDR3 has 14 amino acids. V lost 1 base to trimming and J lost 5 bases, with 8 bases between them.

This clone has a handful of counts. The chain is built from TRBV5-6 and TRBJ1-5; D not resolved. Trimming removed 0 bases from V and 1 base from J, with 8 bases in between. Germline V gene data show CDR1 as SGHDT and CDR2 as YYEEEE. The CDR3 length is 15 residues. CDR3 nucleotides: TGTGCCAGCAGCTTGGGTGTGAGAAGCAATCAGCCCCAGCATTTT. This codes for CASSLGVRSNQPQHF.

This clone was detected only a few times. V gene TRBV4-3 combines with J gene TRBJ1-4; D is unclear. This CDR3 has 14 amino acids. Germline CDR1 reads LGHNA; CDR2 reads YSLEER. Trimming left V 3 bases short and J 7 bases short, with 12 bases between. This chain's CDR3 is CASSQQRYPEKLFF. CDR3 DNA sequence: TGCGCCAGCAGCCAGCAGAGGTATCCTGAAAAACTGTTTTTT.

The chain links TRBV28 to TRBJ2-7, with D possibly matching TRBD1 (7 bases). Germline V gene data show CDR1 as MDHEN and CDR2 as SYDVKM. The CDR3 covers 14 residues. Here the CDR3 reads CAPRRQGGSYEQYV. DNA of the CDR3: TGTGCTCCCCGGCGACAGGGAGGCTCCTACGAGCAGTACGTC.

This clone was seen more than once but under ten times. The rearrangement uses TRBV27 and TRBJ1-2; TRBD1 matches at 9 bases. Trimming took 6 bases from V and 6 from J; bases not matched to a gene: 2. The CDR3 has 12 amino acids. Germline-derived CDR1 and CDR2 are MNHEY and SMNVEV (reference sequence). CDR3 loop: CASSTGGDGYTF. The CDR3, as DNA: TGTGCCAGCAGCACAGGGGGCGATGGCTACACCTTC.

This sequence joins TRBV5-1 and TRBJ2-5; D remains ambiguous. Germline CDR1 reads SGHRS; CDR2 reads YFSETQ. This CDR3 has 13 amino acids. Deletions cut 4 bases from V and 5 bases from J, with 12 bases between. CDR3 residues: CASSLRNSETQYF. As DNA, the CDR3 is TGCGCCAGCAGCCTCCGAAACTCCGAGACCCAGTACTTC.

The chain couples TRBV6-6 to TRBJ1-1, with D perhaps matching TRBD1 (5 bases). CDR3 length: 13 residues. V was cut by 0 bases and J by 6 bases, with 8 bases left in between. Per germline, CDR1 MNHNY and CDR2 SVGAGI (reference sequence). Written as DNA, the CDR3 is TGTGCCAGCAGTTACTCGAAGGGGTCTGAAGCTTTCTTT. Protein product: CASSYSKGSEAFF.

The J gene is TRBJ2-3, the V gene TRBV11-3; 9 bases map to TRBD1. Unmatched junction bases numbered 8, after V lost 2 bases and J lost 2 bases. From germline, CDR1 is SGHNT and CDR2 YENEEA. This CDR3 is 17 amino acids long. This CDR3 reads CASSLLGTGSITDTQYF. For the CDR3, the DNA is TGTGCCAGCAGCTTATTGGGGACAGGGAGCATCACAGATACGCAGTATTTT.

The CDR3 region is CASSQGGQGGETQYF. In DNA, the CDR3 is TGTGCCAGCAGCCAAGGGGGACAGGGCGGAGAGACCCAGTACTTC. This rearrangement joins TRBV14 to TRBJ2-5; 9 bases map to TRBD1. Germline lookup yields CDR1 SGHDN and CDR2 FVKESK. The length of the CDR3 is 15 residues. The V segment lost 1 base and the J segment 4 bases; nucleotides outside the gene matches: 4.

V usage is TRBV7-8 and J usage is TRBJ2-2; D call uncertain. Germline V gene lookup returns CDR1 SGHVS and CDR2 FQNEAQ. V was clipped by 4 bases and J by 7 bases, with 13 bases between them. The CDR3 loop spans 14 amino acids. The CDR3 is CASSSLPEDGELFF. The CDR3 coding sequence is TGTGCCAGCAGCTCCCTGCCTGAGGACGGGGAGCTGTTTTTT.